This TCR beta chain was captured by sequencing in a study of blood T cells in healthy people across ages. The study's findings and limits: Among long-lived donors, naive CD4+ cells were more numerous and diversity higher than in aged donors.

Per germline, CDR1 SGHRS and CDR2 YFSETQ. V lost 4 bases and J 3 bases, leaving 4 bases between the germline ends. The CDR3 length is 11 residues. For this clonotype: What it binds is not known.

Primed by a sample-barcoded 5' primer and a J-beta primer mix, a second PCR proceeded for 7 to 11 cycles. Each cDNA molecule was tagged by a template-switch adaptor that had 12 random nucleotides. TCRdb re-called the 5' RACE reads through MiXCR, storing one row per CDR3 protein. The sample shows about 570,000 distinct CDR3 sequences, 25% to 30% of them seen only once. The sequence came from a woman aged 70-85 years in good health. This chain uses TRBV5-1 with TRBJ1-1; no clear D gene. Sequencing was done on a sample of blood. The CDR3 here is CASSTDTEAFF. CDR3 sequence (DNA): TGCGCCAGCAGCACGGACACTGAAGCTTTCTTT.